This T cell receptor (beta chain) comes out of a study of technical replicates of blood from a handful of donors. This CDR3 has 14 residues. The germline gives CDR1 SGHVS, CDR2 FNYEAQ. Between the trimmed V and J ends, which lost 1 base and 10 bases, there was a span of 11 bases. TCRdb's copy holds only in-frame clones and misses some; the assay was immunoSEQ multiplex PCR. The repertoire holds 45,000 to 60,000 clones, 90% to 95% seen once, with 3% to 5% in the top ten. The sample comprised PBMCs. The rearrangement uses TRBV7-6 and TRBJ1-6; D gene uncertain. The clonotype comes from a human donor in good health. Some clones in this sample may be carry-over from other donors' samples. The CDR3 spells CASSLGGFGSPLHF. The CDR3 DNA is TGTGCCAGCAGCTTAGGAGGGTTCGGGTCACCCCTCCACTTT.